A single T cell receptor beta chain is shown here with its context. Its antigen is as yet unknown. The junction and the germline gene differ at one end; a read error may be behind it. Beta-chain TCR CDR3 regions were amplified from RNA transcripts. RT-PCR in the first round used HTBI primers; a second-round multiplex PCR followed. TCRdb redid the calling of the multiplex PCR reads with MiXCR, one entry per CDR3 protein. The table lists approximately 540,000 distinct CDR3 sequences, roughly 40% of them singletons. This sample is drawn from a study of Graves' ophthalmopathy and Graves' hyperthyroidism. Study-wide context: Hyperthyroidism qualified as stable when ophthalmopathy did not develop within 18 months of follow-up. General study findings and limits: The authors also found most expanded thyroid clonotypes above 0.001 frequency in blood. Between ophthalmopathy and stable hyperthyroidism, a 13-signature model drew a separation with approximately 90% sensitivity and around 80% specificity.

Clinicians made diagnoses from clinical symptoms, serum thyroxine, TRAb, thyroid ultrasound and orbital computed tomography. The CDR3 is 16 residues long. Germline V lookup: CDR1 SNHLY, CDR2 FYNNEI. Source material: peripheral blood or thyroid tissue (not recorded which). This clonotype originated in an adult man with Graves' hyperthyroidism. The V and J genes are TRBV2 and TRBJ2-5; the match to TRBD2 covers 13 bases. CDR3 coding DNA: TGTGCTAGCAGCTTTACTAGCGGGGGGGCCCAAGAGACCCAGTACTTC. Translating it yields CASSFTSGGAQETQYF.